This TCR beta chain was sequenced for a study of cytomegalovirus exposure and HLA in healthy donors. Study-wide results and caveats: CMV serostatus was the sole immune exposure information available.

The donors comprised healthy bone marrow donors. The PCR had 60 Vbeta and 13 Jbeta primers. Profiling relied on immunoSEQ multiplex PCR, and the TCRdb table lists in-frame clones only, not all of them. The sample has about 140,000 clones; around 75% are singletons. Worth noting for this clone: The antigen is not known.

CDR3 length: 15 amino acids. V dropped 3 bases and J dropped 2; count of bases not matched to a gene: 3. Germline assignment: CDR1 MRHNA and CDR2 SNTAGT. The J gene is TRBJ2-1, the V gene TRBV6-4, with 8 bases matching TRBD2. Source material: PBMCs. The receptor was derived from a man aged 40-49 years in good health and CMV-seronegative. The CDR3 spells CASSEAGGAYNEQFF. The CDR3 nucleotides are TGTGCCAGCAGTGAGGCGGGGGGAGCCTACAATGAGCAGTTCTTC.